This T cell receptor beta chain was observed in a study of blood T cell repertoires in COVID-19. Germline V CDR1 and CDR2: KGHSH, LQKENI. With 5 bases clipped from V and 9 bases from J, the junction kept 10 bases outside the gene matches. This CDR3 contains 14 residues. The repertoire was sequenced with immunoSEQ multiplex PCR; TCRdb's copy has only in-frame clones and lacks some. The sample has 300,000 to 400,000 clones, around 88% seen once. J is TRBJ2-7 and V is TRBV18; 10 bases are a match to TRBD1. Sequencing was carried out using peripheral blood. The origin of this receptor is a woman in her 30s with COVID-19, enrolled during active disease. The CDR3 DNA sequence: TGTGCCAGCTCAAACCGGGACAGGGGTTTTCGGCAGTACGTC. It translates to CASSNRDRGFRQYV.